This TCR beta chain derives from a study of tumor-infiltrating lymphocytes in primary liver carcinoma. Study-level points and caveats: Tumor samples exhibited a significantly greater top-250-clone fraction than blood samples (p = 0.039).

This CDR3 is built from 13 residues. With V trimmed by 7 bases and J by 8 bases, 10 bases remained unmatched. Looked up from germline, CDR1 is SQVTM and CDR2 is ANQGSEA. Unsorted bulk tissue (roughly 17-34 mg) underwent RNA and DNA co-extraction. Priming with a constant-region primer yielded TCR beta cDNA from 500 ng total RNA. Researchers made the TCR beta libraries by running three nested multiplex PCR rounds with slightly modified ARM-PCR. Amplification in the first two PCR rounds was performed using TRBV1-TRBV30 forward primers and a C-beta reverse primer for around 10 cycles each. TCRdb reprocessed the multiplex PCR reads with MiXCR, giving one entry per CDR3 protein. Among about 190,000 distinct CDR3 sequences listed, over 80% were seen once. Concerning this clonotype itself: Antigen unknown. Lacking the conserved final phenylalanine or tryptophan, this CDR3 likely reflects a read error.

The receptor's source is a man aged 35 to 55 with primary liver carcinoma and hepatitis B virus infection. Sequenced input: tumor tissue from primary liver carcinoma. The gene calls are TRBV29-1 and TRBJ2-1; TRBD2 agrees at 8 bases. CDR3 nucleotide sequence: TGCAGCGGGAGTAGCGGGAAACTCTATGAGCAGTTCCTC. Its translation: CSGSSGKLYEQFL.